This TCR beta chain was found in a study of T cells in localized non-small cell lung cancer. Study-wide points: Heterogeneity is still possible, as just one tumor region was sequenced. Median around 62 top-100 tumor clones were shared with paired adjacent lung.

The CDR3 consists of 13 residues. Germline CDR1 and CDR2: SGHTA and FQGTGA. J gave up 5 bases and V 2 bases, and 3 bases lay outside the gene matches. Clones were read by immunoSEQ multiplex PCR, and TCRdb kept only the in-frame ones, dropping some. This sample has about 34,000 clones, with around nine tenths found just once. Concerning this clone itself: The antigen is not known.

The sequencing here drew on peripheral blood, taken before any cancer treatment. The rearrangement joins TRBV7-3 to TRBJ2-7; 7 bases map to TRBD1. The TCR sequence derives from a woman aged 40 to 75 with stage I lung adenocarcinoma. The CDR3 is CASSLDRDHEQYF. CDR3 bases: TGTGCCAGCAGCTTAGACAGGGACCACGAGCAGTACTTC. Variable domain in full (rest from reference TRBV7-3 and TRBJ2-7): GAGVSQTPSNKVTEKGKYVELRCDPISGHTALYWYRQSLGQGPEFLIYFQGTGAADDSGLPNDRFFAVRPEGSVSTLKIQRTERGDSAVYLCASSLDRDHEQYFGPGTRLTVT.